The 27 T cell receptor beta chains below all came from one sample that was sequenced in a study of tumor and adjacent non-tumor tissue in lung cancer (dated by TCRdb to 2016 to 2018). RNA was isolated from bulk, unsorted tissue, and RNA quality was assessed with a NanoDrop ND-1000 and an Agilent 2100. Library preparation was by multiplex PCR. Sequencing was carried out with an Illumina HiSeq 2500. TCRbeta libraries were built by three rounds of nested PCR using primers (Table S4), following protocols modified from ARM-PCR. In TCRdb, the public reads were trimmed at Q25 with fastp and aligned with MiXCR, with productive beta chains retained. Each CDR3 protein appears once, grouped with its most common genes and DNA. A total of approximately 120,000 distinct CDR3 sequences appear in this sample, roughly 80% of them only once. Approximately 35% of the sample comes from the top ten. The specimen was lung tumor tissue. Every receptor here comes from a woman aged 60-70 years with non-small cell lung cancer.

V gene TRBV5-6 combines with J gene TRBJ2-2; D is undetermined. The CDR3 is made up of 15 amino acids. CDR1 and CDR2 from the germline V gene are SGHDT and YYEEEE. Deletions cut 2 bases from V and 4 bases from J, with 12 bases between. Here the CDR3 DNA reads TGTGCCAGCAGCTTTTTAGTACTGCGCACCGGGGAGCTGTTTTTT. Residues: CASSFLVLRTGELFF.

In the case of this clonotype: Here the CDR3 omits its conserved ending phenylalanine or tryptophan, so a read error is the likely source. The genes are TRBV20-1 and TRBJ1-1; 8 nucleotides agree with TRBD1. Germline CDR1 DFQATT, CDR2 SNEGSKA (reference sequence). The CDR3 spans 20 residues. The CDR3 DNA follows: TGCAGTGCTAGAATGGTTCGGGACAGGAAGACTAATGTGATGAAAACTGAAGCTTTCGTT. The encoded protein is CSARMVRDRKTNVMKTEAFV.

As to this clonotype: A much larger clone differs by one base, so this may be a read error. The rearrangement uses TRBV4-1 and TRBJ2-1, with D possibly called TRBD1 or TRBD2 (5 bases each). The CDR3 totals 18 residues. Germline values: CDR1 MGHRA, CDR2 YSYEKL. CDR3 region: CASSQRAVGRSSYNAQFF. The CDR3 DNA reads TGCGCCAGCAGCCAAAGGGCTGTGGGACGAAGCTCCTACAATGCGCAGTTCTTC.

Concerning this clonotype: This may arise from a read error, as a much more abundant clone is one base away. The chain carries TRBV6-2 or TRBV6-3 and TRBJ1-5; D possibly corresponds to TRBD1 (5 bases). V lost 7 bases to trimming and J lost 3 bases, with 10 bases between them. Germline assignment: CDR1 MNHEY and CDR2 SVGEGT. The CDR3 covers 13 residues. CDR3 protein: CASKRGNNQPQHF. The CDR3 coding sequence is TGTGCCAGCAAGAGGGGCAACAATCAGCCCCAGCATTTT.

This rearrangement joins TRBV2 to TRBJ1-4; D is ambiguous. The CDR3 extends over 12 amino acids. V was pared by 6 bases and J by 7 bases, with 9 bases between. The germline CDR1 and CDR2 sequences are SNHLY and FYNNEI. CDR3 in DNA: TGTGCCAGCAGCCTAACTGGTGAAAAACTGTTTTTT. Translated: CASSLTGEKLFF.

This clonotype has only one observation. Relative to the germline gene, one junction end is altered; a read error may explain this. The genes are TRBV20-1 and TRBJ2-1; no definite D call. The length of the CDR3 is 12 residues. The germline CDR1 and CDR2 sequences are DFQATT and SNEGSKA (reference sequence). The CDR3 sequence: CSGSLVDNEHFF. DNA of the CDR3: TGCAGTGGTAGCCTCGTAGACAATGAGCATTTCTTC.

This chain links TRBV7-2 with TRBJ2-1; 9 nucleotides align to TRBD2. The ends lost 5 bases at V and 6 bases at J; junction bases unmatched: 5. This CDR3 spans 14 amino acids. Germline loops: CDR1 SGHTA, CDR2 FQGNSA. CDR3 in amino acids: CASSPPGLANEQFF. CDR3 bases: TGTGCCAGCAGCCCTCCGGGACTAGCCAATGAGCAGTTCTTC. The full variable domain, in which reference TRBV7-2 and TRBJ2-1 provide the parts outside the CDR3, is GAGVSQSPSNKVTEKGKDVELRCDPISGHTALYWYRQSLGQGLEFLIYFQGNSAPDKSGLPSDRFSAERTGGSVSTLTIQRTQQEDSAVYLCASSPPGLANEQFFGPGTRLTVL.

About this clonotype itself: Sequence at one end of the junction differs from germline and may be a read error. The J gene is TRBJ2-2, the V gene TRBV20-1, with TRBD1 matching over 11 bases. Germline V CDR1 and CDR2: DFQATT, SNEGSKA (reference sequence). The CDR3 is made up of 15 amino acids. CDR3 nucleotide sequence: TGCAGTGTTAGAGATCCCGGACAGGGGGCCGGGGAGCTGGTTTTT. It is translated as CSVRDPGQGAGELVF.

The chain has TRBV20-1 and TRBJ1-2; 7 bases fit TRBD1. The CDR3 length is 14 residues. Trimming removed 7 bases from V and 9 bases from J; junction bases left unmatched: 17. Germline assignment: CDR1 DFQATT and CDR2 SNEGSKA (reference sequence). CDR3: CSVGESDRLSRYTF. CDR3 nucleotide sequence: TGCAGTGTTGGAGAATCGGACAGGCTATCTCGCTACACCTTC.

As regards this clonotype: The CDR3 ends on some other residue instead of the conserved phenylalanine or tryptophan, so this is likely a read error. V usage is TRBV11-2 and J usage is TRBJ2-7; D unclear. Germline lookup yields CDR1 SGHAT and CDR2 FQNNGV. The CDR3 consists of 12 residues. In DNA form, the CDR3 reads TGTGCCAGCAACTTAGAGTTGACCGAGCAGTACCTC. This encodes CASNLELTEQYL.

This clonotype has only one observation. The junction differs from germline at one of its ends, possibly a read error. V is TRBV11-2 and J is TRBJ2-6, with D unclear. Germline V gene sequence: CDR1 SGHAT, CDR2 FQNNGV. CDR3 size: 14 residues. CDR3 region: CTSSPLFGANVLTF. CDR3 DNA sequence: TGTACCAGCAGTCCCCTCTTTGGGGCCAACGTCCTGACTTTC.

V usage is TRBV20-1 and J usage is TRBJ2-1, with unresolved D. There are 12 residues in the CDR3. Germline CDR1 and CDR2: DFQATT and SNEGSKA (reference sequence). The CDR3: CNVRRSQDEQFF. The CDR3 DNA reads TGCAATGTTAGACGAAGTCAGGATGAGCAGTTCTTC.

As regards this clonotype: The junction and the germline gene differ at one end; a read error may be behind it. The genes are TRBV11-2 and TRBJ1-2; TRBD1 might be the D (5 bases). CDR1 is SGHAT, CDR2 FQNNGV, per germline. The CDR3 consists of 16 residues. DNA of the CDR3: TGTGTCAGCAACCCATATGCGGCCCAGGGCGGCTATGACTACACCTTC. Its protein product is CVSNPYAAQGGYDYTF. Together with reference TRBV11-2 and TRBJ1-2, the CDR3 gives the full variable domain: EAGVAQSPRYKIIEKRQSVAFWCNPISGHATLYWYQQILGQGPKLLIQFQNNGVVDDSQLPKDRFSAERLKGVDSTLKIQPAKLEDSAVYLCVSNPYAAQGGYDYTFGSGTRLTVV.

For this clonotype: A read error may be the cause here, since a much bigger clone is one base away. V gene TRBV6-2 or TRBV6-3 combines with J gene TRBJ2-7; a possible D gene is TRBD1 (6 bases). Germline CDR1 reads MNHEY; CDR2 reads SVGEGT. This CDR3 region has 13 residues. Trimming cost V 6 bases and J 1 base, with 10 bases left between them. The CDR3 is CASRMTGSYEQYF. The CDR3 DNA sequence: TGTGCCAGCAGAATGACAGGATCCTACGAGCAGTACTTC.

The sample holds one count of this clonotype. The conserved phenylalanine or tryptophan is not found at the CDR3 terminus, so this likely reflects a read error. The chain is built from TRBV6-2 or TRBV6-3 and TRBJ2-7; no clear D. Germline V gives CDR1 MNHEY, CDR2 SVGEGT. There are 12 residues in the CDR3. The CDR3 protein is CASSAVIYDQYL. In DNA form, the CDR3 reads TGTGCCAGCAGTGCCGTTATCTACGATCAGTACTTA.

Details on this clonotype: One end of the junction fails to match germline, which may point to a read error. The chain has TRBV11-3 and TRBJ2-5; D could derive from TRBD1 or TRBD2 (5 bases each). The CDR3 has 15 residues. Germline V lookup: CDR1 SGHNT, CDR2 YENEEA. CDR3: CACSLVGHVGEIQYF. The CDR3, as DNA: TGTGCCTGCAGCCTCGTGGGGCACGTAGGGGAGATCCAGTACTTC. Drawing the rest from reference TRBV11-3 and TRBJ2-5, the complete variable domain is EAGVVQSPRYKIIEKKQPVAFWCNPISGHNTLYWYLQNLGQGPELLIRYENEEAVDDSQLPKDRFSAERLKGVDSTLKIQPAELGDSAVYLCACSLVGHVGEIQYFGPGTRLLVL.

The table lists this clonotype with many counts. J is TRBJ1-4 and V is TRBV6-5, with TRBD1 matching 7 bases. The CDR3 has 13 amino acids. V trimming: 8 bases; J trimming: 3 bases; junction bases outside the gene matches: 3. Germline CDR1 is MNHEY and CDR2 is SVGAGI. This CDR3 reads CASARGANEKLFF. In DNA form, the CDR3 reads TGTGCCAGCGCCAGGGGGGCTAATGAAAAACTGTTTTTT.

Details on this clonotype: The conserved closing phenylalanine or tryptophan is absent in this CDR3, likely reflecting a read error. The limits of the CDR3 on the DNA are not certain, so only TCRdb's listed CDR3 is given. This chain links TRBV7-2 with TRBJ2-1. The length of the CDR3 is 15 amino acids, counting both ends. CDR1 and CDR2 from the germline V gene are SGHTA and FQGNSA. CDR3 sequence reads: CASSLRRTSYNEQLI.

As for this clonotype: This clone may be a read error of a much larger clone one base away. This chain connects TRBV5-4 to TRBJ2-7; 8 bases map to TRBD1. The CDR3 runs 15 residues. The junction had 10 bases not matched to a gene; V was cut back by 4 bases and J by 4 bases. Germline CDR1 and CDR2: SGHNT and YYREEE (reference sequence). The CDR3 loop is CASSSPGQGRYEQYF. The CDR3 coding sequence is TGTGCCAGCAGCAGCCCCGGACAGGGTCGATACGAGCAGTACTTC.

The chain carries TRBV11-1 and TRBJ2-7; D remains ambiguous. The CDR3 has 14 residues. Looked up from germline, CDR1 is SGHAT and CDR2 is FQDESV (reference sequence). Trimming cost V 2 bases and J 3 bases, with 11 bases left between them. DNA for the CDR3: TGTGCCAGCAGCTTAATGCTCGGCAGCTACGAGCAGTACTTC. As protein: CASSLMLGSYEQYF.

This clonotype was observed once. The rearrangement joins TRBV7-9 to TRBJ1-5, with 8 bases aligning to TRBD2. The J call may be mistaken, given a closer DNA end match to TRBJ2-3. CDR1 SEHNR and CDR2 FQNEAQ come from the germline V gene (reference sequence). This CDR3 is built from 14 residues. CDR3 sequence (DNA): TGTGCCAGCAGCCGGGCGGGGGGCAATCAGCCCCAGTATTTT. It codes for CASSRAGGNQPQYF.

Turning to this clonotype: This may be a read error: a much more frequent sequence differs by one nucleotide. V is TRBV20-1 and J is TRBJ2-3, with D perhaps matching TRBD2 (5 bases). Germline CDR1 DFQATT, CDR2 SNEGSKA (reference sequence). The CDR3 has 16 amino acids. Trimming cost V 3 bases and J 3 bases, with 19 bases left between them. The CDR3 here is CSASDPASRSTDTQYF. In DNA, the CDR3 is TGCAGTGCTAGTGATCCCGCTAGCAGATCGACAGATACGCAGTATTTT.

Turning to this clonotype: At one end the junction does not follow the germline gene, possibly because of a read error. The gene calls are TRBV4-3 and TRBJ2-4; no definite D call. The CDR3 is made up of 14 amino acids. Germline V gives CDR1 LGHNA, CDR2 YSLEER. CDR3 nucleotides: TGCGCCAGCAGCCACGCGGACGGAAGAAACATTCAGAACTTC. It yields the protein CASSHADGRNIQNF.

Points on this clonotype: A read error may account for a junction end that differs from germline. V gene TRBV20-1 combines with J gene TRBJ1-2; 7 nucleotides agree with TRBD1. The CDR3 loop spans 12 amino acids. The germline gives CDR1 DFQATT, CDR2 SNEGSKA (reference sequence). The CDR3 protein is CIAPTGEYGYTF. The CDR3 DNA reads TGTATTGCTCCCACAGGGGAGTATGGCTACACCTTC.

With respect to this clonotype: This sequence may be a read error, since a much larger clone differs from it by one base. A read error is likely, as this CDR3 ends without the conserved phenylalanine or tryptophan. This chain uses TRBV5-5 with TRBJ2-5; 10 bases line up with TRBD2. The CDR3 length is 16 residues. Unmatched junction bases numbered 4, after V lost 0 bases and J lost 2 bases. Germline values: CDR1 SGHKS, CDR2 YYEKEE (reference sequence). The CDR3 coding sequence is TGTGCCAGCAGCTTGGGTCATAGCGGGGGGCAAGAGACCCAGTACCTC. This gives the protein CASSLGHSGGQETQYL.

As to this clonotype: The germline gene is not matched at one end of the junction; a read error may be the cause. The CDR3 here is CVSCQDHRDVEIQYF. CDR3 DNA: TGCGTCAGCTGCCAAGATCATCGGGATGTGGAGATCCAGTACTTC. The chain couples TRBV4-3 to TRBJ2-5; a possible D gene is TRBD2 (5 bases). Per the germline V gene, CDR1 is LGHNA and CDR2 is YSLEER. The length of the CDR3 is 15 residues.

V usage is TRBV18 and J usage is TRBJ2-4, with TRBD1 matching 8 bases. This CDR3 region has 16 residues. Germline V CDR1 and CDR2: KGHSH, LQKENI. Trimming took 0 bases from V and 4 from J; bases not matched to a gene: 5. The CDR3 here is CASSPPQGARKNIQYF. The CDR3 DNA is TGTGCCAGCTCACCACCCCAGGGGGCGCGAAAAAACATTCAGTACTTC.